The 7 T cell receptor beta chains below were found in one sample sequenced in a study of T cell repertoires in cytomegalovirus infection (dated by TCRdb to between 2018 and 2021). Their recognized antigens are unknown. The reads were generated on an Illumina HiSeq 1500. The raw public data were reprocessed by TCRdb itself: fastp quality trimming at Q25, MiXCR clonotype calling, in-frame beta chains only. Merged by CDR3 protein, the rows form single entries marked with the most common genes and DNA. This sample has 60,000 to 75,000 distinct CDR3 sequences in its table, and about 30% of those were observed once. The top ten constitute 45% to 65% of the sample. In the paper's terms, the treatment or condition label means: in vitro stimulation with specific CMV peptide epitopes to enrich CMV-specific T cells. Sample: CD8+ T cells from cultured PBMCs, taken from culture after CMV antigen stimulation. All receptors derive from a human donor in good health (CMV status not recorded). Some clones in this sample may be carry-over from other donors' samples.

Notes on this clonotype: This could be a read error, since a much larger clone is one nucleotide away. V is TRBV10-3 and J is TRBJ2-1, with TRBD2 matching over 11 bases. The germline V gene has CDR1 ENHRY and CDR2 SYGVKD. V dropped 7 bases and J dropped 10; count of bases not matched to a gene: 9. This CDR3 contains 14 residues. In DNA form, the CDR3 reads TGTGCCATCAATCAACTAGCGGGAGACTGGGAGCAGTTCTTC. Its translation: CAINQLAGDWEQFF.

This clonotype was observed at least ten times. This sequence joins TRBV7-2 and TRBJ2-3; 14 positions agree with TRBD2. The CDR3 sequence is 16 residues long. The J segment lost 3 bases and the V segment lost 5 bases, leaving 4 bases of the junction unmatched. The germline CDR1 and CDR2 sequences are SGHTA and FQGNSA. The CDR3 DNA reads TGTGCCAGCAGCAAGTGGACTAGCGGGGGGACAGATACGCAGTATTTT. Encoded protein: CASSKWTSGGTDTQYF.

Of note for this clonotype: A much larger clonotype is one base distant, so this may be a read error. The chain couples TRBV24-1 to TRBJ2-3, with 14 bases identical to TRBD2. CDR1 is KGHDR and CDR2 is SFDVKD in the germline V gene. Trimming cost V 10 bases and J 7 bases; bases outside gene matches: 15. There are 17 residues in the CDR3. The CDR3 nucleotides are TGTGCCACGGGGACTAGCGGGAGAGTATTGGGCCCAAATACGCAGTATTTT. Its protein is CATGTSGRVLGPNTQYF.

The rearrangement uses TRBV5-1 and TRBJ1-6; D is unresolved. This CDR3 is 17 amino acids long. Trimming cost V 0 bases and J 0 bases, with 10 bases left between them. In germline, CDR1 is SGHRS, CDR2 YFSETQ. CDR3 coding DNA: TGCGCCAGCAGCTTGGCCGGGAAAAGCTCCTATAATTCACCCCTCCACTTT. Its protein is CASSLAGKSSYNSPLHF.

This clonotype has more than one count but fewer than ten. V gene TRBV7-9 combines with J gene TRBJ2-2; 9 nucleotides agree with TRBD1. Germline V gene sequence: CDR1 SEHNR, CDR2 FQNEAQ (reference sequence). V lost 5 bases to trimming and J lost 3 bases; unmatched junction nucleotides: 7. This CDR3 spans 16 amino acids. CDR3 coding DNA: TGTGCCAGCAGCCCTCCGGGACAGGGCCACACCGGGGAGCTGTTTTTT. Translating gives CASSPPGQGHTGELFF.

There are a few counts of this clonotype. This chain uses TRBV2 with TRBJ2-7, with unresolved D. Trimming cost V 8 bases and J 2 bases, with 13 bases left between them. The CDR3 loop spans 13 amino acids. The germline V gene has CDR1 SNHLY and CDR2 FYNNEI. In DNA form, the CDR3 reads TGTGCCAGCTCTTCAAATGGTCCCTACGAGCAGTACTTC. Translation gives CASSSNGPYEQYF.

The chain joins TRBV5-1 to TRBJ2-2; TRBD2 agrees at 14 bases. Germline V gives CDR1 SGHRS, CDR2 YFSETQ. The junction had 2 bases not matched to a gene; V was cut back by 5 bases and J by 5 bases. The CDR3 spans 15 residues. CDR3: CASSGTSGGTGELFF. The CDR3 coding sequence is TGCGCCAGCAGTGGGACTAGCGGGGGAACCGGGGAGCTGTTTTTT.